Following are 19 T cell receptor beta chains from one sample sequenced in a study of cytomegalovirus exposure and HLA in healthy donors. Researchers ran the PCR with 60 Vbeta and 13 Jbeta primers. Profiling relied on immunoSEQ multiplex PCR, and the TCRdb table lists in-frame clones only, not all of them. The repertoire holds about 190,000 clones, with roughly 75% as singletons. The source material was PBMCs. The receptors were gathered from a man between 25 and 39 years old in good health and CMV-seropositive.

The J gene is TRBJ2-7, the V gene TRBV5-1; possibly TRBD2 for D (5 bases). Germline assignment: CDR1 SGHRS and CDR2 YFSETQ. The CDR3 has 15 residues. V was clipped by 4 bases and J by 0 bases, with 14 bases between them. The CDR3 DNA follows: TGCGCCAGCAGCCGAGAGCGGACCCTCTCCTACGAGCAGTACTTC. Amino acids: CASSRERTLSYEQYF.

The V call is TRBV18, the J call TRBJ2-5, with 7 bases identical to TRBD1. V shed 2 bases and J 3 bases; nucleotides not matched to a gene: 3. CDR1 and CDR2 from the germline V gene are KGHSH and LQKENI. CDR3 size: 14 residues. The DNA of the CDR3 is TGTGCCAGCTCACCAAACACAGGGGAAGAGACCCAGTACTTC. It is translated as CASSPNTGEETQYF.

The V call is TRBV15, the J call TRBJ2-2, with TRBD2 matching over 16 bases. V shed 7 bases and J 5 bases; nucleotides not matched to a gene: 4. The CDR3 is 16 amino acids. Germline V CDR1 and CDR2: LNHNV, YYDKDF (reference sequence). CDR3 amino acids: CATNPGLAGGTGELFF. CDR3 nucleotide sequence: TGTGCCACCAATCCGGGACTAGCGGGGGGGACCGGGGAGCTGTTTTTT. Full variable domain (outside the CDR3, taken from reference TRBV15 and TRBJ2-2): DAMVIQNPRYQVTQFGKPVTLSCSQTLNHNVMYWYQQKSSQAPKLLFHYYDKDFNNEADTPDNFQSRRPNTSFCFLDIRSPGLGDTAMYLCATNPGLAGGTGELFFGEGSRLTVL.

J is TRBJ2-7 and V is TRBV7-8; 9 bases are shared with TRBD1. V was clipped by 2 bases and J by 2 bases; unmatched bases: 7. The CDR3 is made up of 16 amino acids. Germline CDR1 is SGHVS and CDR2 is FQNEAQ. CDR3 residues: CASSLSPGTGTYEQYF. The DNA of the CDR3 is TGTGCCAGCAGCTTATCCCCCGGGACAGGGACCTACGAGCAGTACTTC.

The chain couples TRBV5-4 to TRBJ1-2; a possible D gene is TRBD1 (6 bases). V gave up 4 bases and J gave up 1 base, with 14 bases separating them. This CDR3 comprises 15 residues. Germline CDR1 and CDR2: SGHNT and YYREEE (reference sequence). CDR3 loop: CASSAGQKSNYGYTF. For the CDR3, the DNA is TGTGCCAGCAGCGCAGGACAGAAAAGTAACTATGGCTACACCTTC.

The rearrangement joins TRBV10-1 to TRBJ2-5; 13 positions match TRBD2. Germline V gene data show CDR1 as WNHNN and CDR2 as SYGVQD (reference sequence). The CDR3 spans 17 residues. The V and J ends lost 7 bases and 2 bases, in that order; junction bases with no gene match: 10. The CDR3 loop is CASNAGLAGAGQETQYF. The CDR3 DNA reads TGCGCCAGCAATGCTGGACTAGCGGGAGCGGGGCAAGAGACCCAGTACTTC.

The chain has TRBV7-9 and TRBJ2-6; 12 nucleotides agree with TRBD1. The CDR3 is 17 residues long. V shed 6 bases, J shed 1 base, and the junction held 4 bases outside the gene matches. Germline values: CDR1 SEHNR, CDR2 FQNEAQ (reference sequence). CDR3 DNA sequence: TGTGCCAGCAGGGGGACAGGGGGCGTATCTGGGGCCAACGTCCTGACTTTC. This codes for CASRGTGGVSGANVLTF.

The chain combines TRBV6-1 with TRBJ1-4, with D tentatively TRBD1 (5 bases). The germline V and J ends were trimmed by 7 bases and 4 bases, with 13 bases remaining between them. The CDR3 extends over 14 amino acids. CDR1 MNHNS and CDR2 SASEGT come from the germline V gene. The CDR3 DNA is TGTGCCAGCACAGGGTTCACCAATAATGAAAAACTGTTTTTT. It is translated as CASTGFTNNEKLFF.

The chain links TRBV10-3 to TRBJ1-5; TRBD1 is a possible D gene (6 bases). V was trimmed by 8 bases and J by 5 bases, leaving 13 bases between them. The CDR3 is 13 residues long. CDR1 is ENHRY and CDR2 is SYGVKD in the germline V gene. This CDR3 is CAISGGRDQPQHF. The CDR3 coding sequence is TGTGCCATCTCGGGGGGCAGGGATCAGCCCCAGCATTTT.

CDR3 coding DNA: TGTGCCAGCAGTTTAGGGGGGGATTTTATCGCTAGCACAGATACGCAGTATTTT. It encodes CASSLGGDFIASTDTQYF. The V and J genes are TRBV28 and TRBJ2-3; 7 bases align to TRBD2. The J segment lost 0 bases and the V segment lost 2 bases, leaving 11 bases of the junction unmatched. CDR3 length equals 18 residues. The germline V gene has CDR1 MDHEN and CDR2 SYDVKM.

Here the CDR3 reads CATKAGSGSNNEQFF. In DNA form, the CDR3 reads TGTGCCACCAAAGCCGGGAGCGGGAGCAATAATGAGCAGTTCTTC. J is TRBJ2-1 and V is TRBV6-5; 8 nucleotides line up with TRBD2. The J segment lost 7 bases and the V segment lost 10 bases, leaving 15 bases of the junction unmatched. Germline assignment: CDR1 MNHEY and CDR2 SVGAGI. The CDR3 covers 15 residues.

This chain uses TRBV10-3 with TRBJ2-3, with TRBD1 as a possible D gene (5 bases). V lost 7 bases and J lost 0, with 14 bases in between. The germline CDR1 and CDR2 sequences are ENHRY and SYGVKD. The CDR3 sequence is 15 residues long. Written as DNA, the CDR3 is TGTGCCATCAAGCTACAGGAGACTAGCACAGATACGCAGTATTTT. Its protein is CAIKLQETSTDTQYF.

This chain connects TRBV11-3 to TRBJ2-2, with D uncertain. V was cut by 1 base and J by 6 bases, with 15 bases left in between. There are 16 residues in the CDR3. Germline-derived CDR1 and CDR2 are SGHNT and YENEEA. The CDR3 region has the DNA TGTGCCAGCAGCTTAGTCCCGATTACTACCGCCGGGGAGCTGTTTTTT. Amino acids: CASSLVPITTAGELFF.

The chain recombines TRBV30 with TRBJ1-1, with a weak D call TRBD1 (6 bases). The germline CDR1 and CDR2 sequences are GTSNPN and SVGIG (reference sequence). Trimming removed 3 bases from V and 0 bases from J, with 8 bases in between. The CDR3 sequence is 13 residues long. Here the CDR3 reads CAWRGQLNTEAFF. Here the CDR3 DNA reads TGTGCCTGGAGGGGACAATTGAACACTGAAGCTTTCTTT.

The CDR3 DNA follows: TGTGCCAGCAGACCGGACTCGTCAGGGGGCTACGAGCAGTACTTC. Its translation: CASRPDSSGGYEQYF. The chain couples TRBV28 to TRBJ2-7, with 7 bases matching TRBD1. Germline V CDR1 and CDR2: MDHEN, SYDVKM. The V gene end was trimmed by 6 bases and the J gene end by 3 bases; junction bases not matched to a gene: 11. This CDR3 contains 15 residues.

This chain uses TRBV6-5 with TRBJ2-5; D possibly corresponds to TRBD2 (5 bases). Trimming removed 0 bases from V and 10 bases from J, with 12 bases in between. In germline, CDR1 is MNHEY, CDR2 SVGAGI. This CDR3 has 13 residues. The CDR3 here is CASSYSPRGNQYF. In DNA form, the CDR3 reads TGTGCCAGCAGTTACTCTCCCCGAGGGAACCAGTACTTC.

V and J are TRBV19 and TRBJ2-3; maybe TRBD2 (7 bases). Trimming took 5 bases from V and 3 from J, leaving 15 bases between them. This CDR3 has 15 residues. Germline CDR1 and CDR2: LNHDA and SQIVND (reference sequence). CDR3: CASSFGGLGTDTQYF. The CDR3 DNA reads TGTGCCAGTAGTTTCGGGGGGCTTGGTACAGATACGCAGTATTTT.

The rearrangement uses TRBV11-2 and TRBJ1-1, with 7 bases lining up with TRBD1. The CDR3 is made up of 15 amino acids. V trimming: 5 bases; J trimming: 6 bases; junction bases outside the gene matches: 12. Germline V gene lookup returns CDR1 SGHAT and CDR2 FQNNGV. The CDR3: CASSGRQGGLAEAFF. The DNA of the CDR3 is TGTGCCAGCAGCGGAAGACAGGGCGGCTTGGCTGAAGCTTTCTTT.

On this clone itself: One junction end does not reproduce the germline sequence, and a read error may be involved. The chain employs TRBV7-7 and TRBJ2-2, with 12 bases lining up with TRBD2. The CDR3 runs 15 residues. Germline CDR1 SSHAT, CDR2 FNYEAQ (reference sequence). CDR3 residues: CASSLGLAGTGELFF. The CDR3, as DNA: TGTGCTAGCAGCTTAGGACTAGCGGGAACCGGGGAGCTGTTTTTT.